The following is a T cell receptor beta chain sequence with its context. Antigen: not known. The data were taken from a study of cytomegalovirus exposure and HLA in healthy donors. Whole-study results and caveats: Rare TCR sequences dominated, though some public TCRs recurred in many donors. Cytomegalovirus-associated status was assigned to around 160 TCR beta chains. In vitro checks showed that three CMV-associated chains really do target CMV antigens.

Profiled with immunoSEQ multiplex PCR; TCRdb holds only in-frame clones, not every one. This table has 300,000 to 450,000 clones, roughly 89% appearing once. The sample taken for sequencing was PBMCs. The sequence came from a woman aged 18 to 35 in good health and CMV-seronegative.

The DNA for the CDR3 is TGTGCCAGCAGCTTCTCCGGGACAGATAGGGACTACGAGCAGTACTTC. This translates into CASSFSGTDRDYEQYF. V gene TRBV5-8 combines with J gene TRBJ2-7; 7 bases agree with TRBD1. CDR1 and CDR2 from the germline V gene are SGHTS and YDEGEE. V lost 2 bases to trimming and J lost 3 bases; unmatched junction nucleotides: 11. The CDR3 totals 16 residues.